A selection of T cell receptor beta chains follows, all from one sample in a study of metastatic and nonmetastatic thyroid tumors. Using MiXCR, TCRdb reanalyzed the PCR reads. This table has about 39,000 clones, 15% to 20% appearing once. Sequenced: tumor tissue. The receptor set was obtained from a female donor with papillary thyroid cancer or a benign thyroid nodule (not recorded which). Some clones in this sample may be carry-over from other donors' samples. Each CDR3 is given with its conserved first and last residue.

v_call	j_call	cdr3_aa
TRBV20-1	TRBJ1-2	CSAVNRQGGYGYTF
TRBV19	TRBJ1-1	CASRGAGGDRGLGTEAFF
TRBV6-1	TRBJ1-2	CASIRTVASNYGYTF
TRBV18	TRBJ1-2	CASSPGQGSYGYTF
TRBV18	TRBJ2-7	CASSTDWVGDEQYF
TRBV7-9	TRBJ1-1	CASSQGGTANTEAFF
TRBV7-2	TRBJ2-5	CAISQGPRETQYF
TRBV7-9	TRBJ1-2	CASSLDRESNYGYTF
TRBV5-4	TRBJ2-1	CASSGVTIAEQFF
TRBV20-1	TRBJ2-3	CSAREPRGALPDTQYF
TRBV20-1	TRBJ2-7	CSARVSGRTYEQYF
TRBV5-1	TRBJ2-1	CASSAQQEQFF
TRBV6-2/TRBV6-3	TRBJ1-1	CASSYSGKTNTEAFF
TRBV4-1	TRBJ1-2	CASSYRQGAPDNYGYTF
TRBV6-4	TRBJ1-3	CASSPQGAGNTIYF
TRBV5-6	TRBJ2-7	CASSLATSGRSSYEQYF
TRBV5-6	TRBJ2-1	CASSLYRTSELVNEQFF
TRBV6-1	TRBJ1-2	CASILLPNPAGLYGYTF
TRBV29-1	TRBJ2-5	CSAERLAGQTQETQYF
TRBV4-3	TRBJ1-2	CASSQDHGGMGYGYTF
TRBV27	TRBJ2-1	CASSTYNEQFF
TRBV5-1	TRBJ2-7	CASSFRWDSRDEQYF
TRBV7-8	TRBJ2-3	CASSLVRTSGIRNTQYF
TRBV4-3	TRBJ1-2	CASSQDRGLNYGYTF
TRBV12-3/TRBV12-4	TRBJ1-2	CASSSRGVSLVNTF
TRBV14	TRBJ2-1	CASSHPGLAGGISANDQFF
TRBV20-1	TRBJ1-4	CSARAGGRGEKLFF
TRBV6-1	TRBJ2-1	CASTVWASGYNEQFF
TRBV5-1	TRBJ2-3	CASNRDFTDTQYF
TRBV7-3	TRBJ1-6	CASSLTAGTTLHF
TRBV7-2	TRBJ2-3	CASSREQGTDTQYF
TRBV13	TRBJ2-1	CASSPQGGINREQFF
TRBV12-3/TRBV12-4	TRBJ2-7	CASSPVQGRYEQYF
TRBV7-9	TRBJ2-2	CASSLATTGELFF
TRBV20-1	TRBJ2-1	CSARAGTGMYNEQFF
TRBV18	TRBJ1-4	CASSRLRLENEKLFF
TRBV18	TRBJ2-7	CASSPATRASAEQYF
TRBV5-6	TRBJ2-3	CASSLSVGYGGLATDTQYF
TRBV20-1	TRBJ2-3	CSASLADTQYF
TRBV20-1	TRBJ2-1	CSADLLAGGAEQFF
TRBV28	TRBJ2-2	CASSLGGAGTVELFF